The 22 T cell receptor beta chains reported below all come from one sample, sequenced in a study of control samples from healthy donors and cancer patients. The protocol was immunoSEQ multiplex PCR, while the TCRdb copy is restricted to in-frame clones and leaves out a portion. The sample lists 75,000 to 90,000 clones; approximately 88% were seen once. What was sequenced was PBMCs. All receptors come from a woman between 50 and 59 years old with colorectal cancer.

This chain connects TRBV24-1 to TRBJ2-1, with TRBD2 as a possible D gene (6 bases). The germline V gene has CDR1 KGHDR and CDR2 SFDVKD. This CDR3 contains 14 residues. The V end lost 9 bases, the J end lost 3 bases, and 14 bases lay between the germline ends. CDR3 protein: CATSVAGSYNEQFF. The CDR3 nucleotides read TGTGCCACCTCCGTGGCGGGGAGCTACAATGAGCAGTTCTTC.

This clone was counted once. J is TRBJ1-2 and V is TRBV29-1; the D is unclear. The CDR3 sequence is 12 residues long. CDR1 is SQVTM and CDR2 is ANQGSEA in the germline V gene. Trimming took 3 bases from V and 2 from J, leaving 7 bases between them. CDR3 coding DNA: TGCAGCGTTGATTCATTGAACTATGGCTACACCTTC. Protein: CSVDSLNYGYTF. The variable domain in full, with the rest retrieved from reference TRBV29-1 and TRBJ1-2, is SAVISQKPSRDICQRGTSLTIQCQVDSQVTMMFWYRQQPGQSLTLIATANQGSEATYESGFVIDKFPISRPNLTFSTLTVSNMSPEDSSIYLCSVDSLNYGYTFGSGTRLTVV.

V gene TRBV5-1 combines with J gene TRBJ2-1, with 8 bases lining up with TRBD2. Germline trimming cut 4 bases from V and 6 bases from J; bases unmatched to any gene: 18. CDR3 length equals 18 residues. The germline V gene has CDR1 SGHRS and CDR2 YFSETQ. The CDR3: CASSPREGGKTLRNEQFF. CDR3 DNA: TGCGCCAGCAGCCCCCGGGAGGGGGGGAAAACACTACGCAATGAGCAGTTCTTC.

The chain carries TRBV27 and TRBJ1-1; D unresolved. Germline values: CDR1 MNHEY, CDR2 SMNVEV (reference sequence). V was shortened by 3 bases and J by 1 base, with 9 bases between the two germline ends. The CDR3 covers 14 residues. The CDR3 bases are TGTGCCAGCAGTTTCGGCGGACGGAACACTGAAGCTTTCTTT. It is translated as CASSFGGRNTEAFF.

The chain combines TRBV20-1 with TRBJ2-2, with D possibly TRBD2 on 5 matching bases. V lost 3 bases to trimming and J lost 7 bases, with 15 bases between them. The CDR3 sequence is 14 residues long. CDR1 DFQATT and CDR2 SNEGSKA come from the germline V gene (reference sequence). The CDR3 coding sequence is TGCAGTGCTAGTTCCCCCACAGCGGACGGGGAGCTGTTTTTT. Translated: CSASSPTADGELFF.

CDR3 bases: TGTGCCAGCAGCTTCTCCGGGGGAACTGGAAACACCATATATTTT. Amino acids: CASSFSGGTGNTIYF. V and J are TRBV7-8 and TRBJ1-3, with D possibly matching TRBD1 (5 bases). The CDR3 is made up of 15 amino acids. In germline, CDR1 is SGHVS, CDR2 FQNEAQ. Trimming pared 3 bases from V and 2 bases from J, leaving 11 bases between. Variable domain in full (rest from reference TRBV7-8 and TRBJ1-3): GAGVSQSPRYKVAKRGQDVALRCDPISGHVSLFWYQQALGQGPEFLTYFQNEAQLDKSGLPSDRFFAERPEGSVSTLKIQRTQQEDSAVYLCASSFSGGTGNTIYFGEGSWLTVV.

This clone was counted a single time. The V call is TRBV4-3, the J call TRBJ2-1; 12 bases agree with TRBD2. CDR1 and CDR2 from the germline V gene are LGHNA and YSLEER. The CDR3 totals 17 residues. V shed 0 bases and J 3 bases; nucleotides not matched to a gene: 3. CDR3 residues: CASSQDWTSGIYNEQFF. For the CDR3, the DNA is TGCGCCAGCAGCCAAGACTGGACTAGCGGGATCTACAATGAGCAGTTCTTC.

The rearrangement joins TRBV3-1 (or the pseudogene TRBV3-2) to TRBJ1-1; D remains ambiguous. V dropped 2 bases and J dropped 10 bases, with 14 bases sitting between them. The CDR3 consists of 13 residues. From germline, CDR1 is LGHDT and CDR2 YNNKEL (reference sequence). The CDR3 DNA reads as TGTGCCAGCAGCCAACTCGGTACCCCAGGAGCTTTCTTT. Residues: CASSQLGTPGAFF.

The V call is TRBV10-1, the J call TRBJ2-7; 7 nucleotides agree with TRBD1. The germline gives CDR1 WNHNN, CDR2 SYGVQD (reference sequence). Trimming removed 2 bases from V and 3 bases from J; junction bases left unmatched: 10. The CDR3 has 16 residues. The CDR3 spells CASSEAVDRRNYEQYV. CDR3 in DNA: TGCGCCAGCAGTGAGGCGGTGGACAGGAGAAACTACGAGCAGTACGTC.

This chain connects TRBV27 to TRBJ2-2; no firm D call. With 6 bases removed from V and 2 bases from J, the gap between germline ends came to 10 bases. This CDR3 is 14 amino acids long. CDR1 is MNHEY and CDR2 is SMNVEV in the germline V gene (reference sequence). The chain's CDR3 is CASRDDRNTGELFF. The DNA of the CDR3 is TGTGCCAGCAGGGATGACCGCAACACCGGGGAGCTGTTTTTT.

The chain couples TRBV6-2 or TRBV6-3 to TRBJ1-1, with D perhaps TRBD1 (5 bases). This CDR3 has 13 residues. Germline V gene sequence: CDR1 MNHEY, CDR2 SVGEGT. The ends were cut back, 2 bases at V and 7 bases at J, with 11 bases in the middle. The CDR3 DNA reads as TGTGCCAGCAGTTACCCGGGGGACGGTGAAGCTTTCTTT. This encodes CASSYPGDGEAFF.

The chain links TRBV18 to TRBJ2-2; 9 bases align to TRBD1. Unmatched junction bases numbered 10, after V lost 3 bases and J lost 5 bases. There are 17 residues in the CDR3. Germline CDR1 KGHSH, CDR2 LQKENI. The DNA for the CDR3 is TGTGCCAGCTCACCGAACGGCGGGACAGGGTTGACCGGGGAGCTGTTTTTT. Its translation: CASSPNGGTGLTGELFF.

This chain connects TRBV30 to TRBJ2-2; D might be TRBD1 or TRBD2, each matching 5 bases. The germline CDR1 and CDR2 sequences are GTSNPN and SVGIG (reference sequence). There are 13 residues in the CDR3. The V gene lost 0 bases and the J gene lost 6 bases, with 8 bases spanning the gap. CDR3 loop: CAWSVLGAGELFF. The CDR3 nucleotides are TGTGCCTGGAGTGTACTGGGGGCCGGGGAGCTGTTTTTT.

The V and J genes are TRBV6-2 or TRBV6-3 and TRBJ2-7, with 9 bases lining up with TRBD2. Germline CDR1 MNHEY, CDR2 SVGEGT. The junction had 21 bases not matched to a gene; V was cut back by 4 bases and J by 2 bases. This CDR3 has 20 residues. The CDR3 DNA is TGTGCCAGCAGTTTTAGAAATTCGACTAGCGGCCAATTGAGACCCTACGAGCAGTACGTC. It codes for CASSFRNSTSGQLRPYEQYV.

The chain is built from TRBV6-5 and TRBJ2-3, with 9 bases aligning to TRBD1. CDR1 is MNHEY and CDR2 is SVGAGI in the germline V gene. V lost 7 bases and J lost 4; bases outside the gene matches: 6. The CDR3 has 14 amino acids. The CDR3 region has the DNA TGTGCCAGCAAACCGGGACAGGGCTCAGATACGCAGTATTTT. Translating it yields CASKPGQGSDTQYF.

The rearrangement joins TRBV27 to TRBJ1-1; TRBD1 aligns across 8 bases. The length of the CDR3 is 14 residues. The ends lost 5 bases at V and 2 bases at J; junction bases unmatched: 4. Germline values: CDR1 MNHEY, CDR2 SMNVEV (reference sequence). The CDR3 sequence is CASSARGLNTEAFF. The CDR3 DNA sequence: TGTGCCAGCAGTGCCAGGGGGCTTAACACTGAAGCTTTCTTT.

The chain has TRBV3-1 (or the pseudogene TRBV3-2) and TRBJ2-3, with TRBD2 matching 12 bases. CDR3 size: 16 residues. From germline, CDR1 is LGHDT and CDR2 YNNKEL (reference sequence). The V segment lost 4 bases and the J segment 2 bases; nucleotides outside the gene matches: 4. This CDR3 reads CASSPGLAGFTDTQYF. The CDR3 nucleotides read TGTGCCAGCAGCCCTGGACTAGCGGGGTTCACAGATACGCAGTATTTT.

This chain joins TRBV5-4 and TRBJ2-7; TRBD1 matches 8 bases. The junction had 6 bases not matched to a gene; V was cut back by 4 bases and J by 3 bases. The length of the CDR3 is 14 residues. The V gene's germline CDR1 is SGHNT and CDR2 YYREEE (reference sequence). The chain's CDR3 is CASSPDRVGYEQYV. The CDR3 nucleotides read TGTGCCAGCAGCCCGGACAGGGTGGGCTACGAGCAGTACGTC.

The chain has TRBV18 and TRBJ2-3; TRBD1 matches 9 bases. V gave up 8 bases and J gave up 1 base; unmatched junction bases: 4. Germline V gene lookup returns CDR1 KGHSH and CDR2 LQKENI. CDR3 length equals 14 residues. This CDR3 is CASKRTGGTDTQYF. CDR3 nucleotide sequence: TGTGCCAGCAAGCGGACAGGGGGCACAGATACGCAGTATTTT.

This clone was recorded at least ten times. The J gene is TRBJ2-1, the V gene TRBV7-6; TRBD2 agrees at 10 bases. Germline-derived CDR1 and CDR2 are SGHVS and FNYEAQ. The CDR3 spans 18 residues. Unmatched junction bases numbered 18, after V lost 1 base and J lost 12 bases. The CDR3 DNA reads TGTGCCAGCAGCTTAGATCGAAGCGGGGGGGCAAGACTTTGGGTGCAGTTCTTC. Encoded protein: CASSLDRSGGARLWVQFF.

The J gene is TRBJ2-3, the V gene TRBV2; D ambiguous. CDR3 length equals 15 residues. Germline-derived CDR1 and CDR2 are SNHLY and FYNNEI. V lost 5 bases to trimming and J lost 0 bases, with 12 bases between them. The CDR3 loop is CASSRVESSTDTQYF. The CDR3 DNA is TGTGCCAGCAGTAGAGTCGAATCTAGCACAGATACGCAGTATTTT.

The V call is TRBV12-5, the J call TRBJ1-2, with 8 nucleotides matching TRBD1. V dropped 5 bases and J dropped 7; count of bases not matched to a gene: 9. The CDR3 covers 14 residues. Germline-derived CDR1 and CDR2 are LGHNT and FRNRAP. CDR3 protein: CASGPTGTGSGYTF. The CDR3 DNA sequence: TGTGCTAGTGGTCCGACCGGGACAGGATCTGGCTACACCTTC. The variable domain in full, completed from reference TRBV12-5 and TRBJ1-2, reads DARVTQTPRHKVTEMGQEVTMRCQPILGHNTVFWYRQTMMQGLELLAYFRNRAPLDDSGMPKDRFSAEMPDATLATLKIQPSEPRDSAVYFCASGPTGTGSGYTFGSGTRLTVV.